Here is one TCR beta chain with its context. These data are taken from a study of blood T cell repertoires in COVID-19. About the research overall: The study drew acute and convalescent COVID-19 samples from the United States, Italy and Spain. T cells, B-cell-depleted T cells, or PBMCs supplied cDNA or gDNA.

In the authors' methods: By means of reference gene primer amplification, nucleated cell counts were estimated. TCRdb keeps only in-frame clones here, not all; method: immunoSEQ multiplex PCR. V and J calls and clone size are those listed in that table; D and trimming were worked out from the DNA. Here the sample spans about 110,000 clones, roughly 88% being singletons. There are 15 residues in the CDR3. CDR1 and CDR2 from the germline V gene are MGHRA and YSYEKL. J was trimmed by 6 bases and V by 0 bases; bases with no gene match: 6. The chain has TRBV4-1 and TRBJ2-7; 9 bases align to TRBD1. The source is a human donor in a cohort sampled during active COVID-19. Sequenced sample: peripheral blood. The CDR3 nucleotides are TGCGCCAGCAGCCAAGATCGACGGACAGGGGTCGAGCAGTACTTC. This gives the protein CASSQDRRTGVEQYF.